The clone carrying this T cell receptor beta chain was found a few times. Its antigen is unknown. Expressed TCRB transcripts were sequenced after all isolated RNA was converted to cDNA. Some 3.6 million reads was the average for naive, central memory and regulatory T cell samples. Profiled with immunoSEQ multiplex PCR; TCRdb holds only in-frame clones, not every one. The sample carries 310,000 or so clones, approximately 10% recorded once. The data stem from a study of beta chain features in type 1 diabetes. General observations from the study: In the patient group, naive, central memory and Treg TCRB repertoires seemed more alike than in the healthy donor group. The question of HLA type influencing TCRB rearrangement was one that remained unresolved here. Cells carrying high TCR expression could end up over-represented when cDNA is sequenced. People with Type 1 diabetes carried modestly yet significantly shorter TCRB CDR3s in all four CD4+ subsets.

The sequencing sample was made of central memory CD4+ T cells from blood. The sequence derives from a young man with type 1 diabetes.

The CDR3 DNA follows: TGTGCCAGCAGCTACGGCGACAGGGGAGCTGGCTACACCTTC. As protein: CASSYGDRGAGYTF. This chain connects TRBV7-9 to TRBJ1-2; 8 bases map to TRBD1. CDR3 length equals 14 residues. Germline lookup yields CDR1 SEHNR and CDR2 FQNEAQ (reference sequence). J gave up 7 bases and V 4 bases, and 8 bases lay outside the gene matches.